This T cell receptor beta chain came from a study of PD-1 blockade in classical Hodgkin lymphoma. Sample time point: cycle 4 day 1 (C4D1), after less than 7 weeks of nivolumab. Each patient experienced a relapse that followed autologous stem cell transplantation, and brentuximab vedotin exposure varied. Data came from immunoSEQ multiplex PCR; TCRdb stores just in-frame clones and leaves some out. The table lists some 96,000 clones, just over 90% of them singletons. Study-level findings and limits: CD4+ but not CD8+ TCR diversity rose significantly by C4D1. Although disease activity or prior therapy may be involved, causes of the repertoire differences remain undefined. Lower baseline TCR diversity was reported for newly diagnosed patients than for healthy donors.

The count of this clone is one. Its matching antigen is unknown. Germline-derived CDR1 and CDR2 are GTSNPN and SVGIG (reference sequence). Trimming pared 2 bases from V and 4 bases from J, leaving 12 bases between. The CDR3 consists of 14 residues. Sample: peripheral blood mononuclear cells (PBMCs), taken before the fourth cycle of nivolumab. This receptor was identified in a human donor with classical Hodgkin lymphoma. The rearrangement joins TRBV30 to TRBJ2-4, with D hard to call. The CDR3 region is CAWSSVSRKNIQYF. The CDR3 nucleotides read TGTGCCTGGAGTTCGGTCAGTAGAAAAAACATTCAGTACTTC.